The next 11 T cell receptor beta chains were all read from a single sample in a study of blood T cells in healthy people across ages. Then a second PCR, running roughly 6 to 12 cycles, was carried out with a sample-barcoded 5' primer and a J-beta primer mix. TCRdb reprocessed the 5' RACE reads via MiXCR and lists one record per CDR3 protein. Altogether under 850,000 distinct CDR3 sequences are present, about 37% being singletons, with the ten largest covering 10% to 15%. Material: blood. Every receptor here comes from a young man in good health.

The J gene is TRBJ2-1, the V gene TRBV29-1; 11 bases are shared with TRBD2. The germline V gene encodes CDR1 SQVTM and CDR2 ANQGSEA. Losses at the gene ends were 6 bases for V and 0 bases for J; bases not matched to a gene: 10. CDR3 length: 17 amino acids. CDR3 DNA: TGCAGCGTAACTAGCGGGGGCCGCGACAGCTCCTACAATGAGCAGTTCTTC. Translation: CSVTSGGRDSSYNEQFF.

The rearrangement links TRBV7-2 to TRBJ1-1; 7 bases fit TRBD1. This CDR3 is 16 amino acids long. Germline assignment: CDR1 SGHTA and CDR2 FQGNSA. With V trimmed by 8 bases and J by 5 bases, 17 bases remained unmatched. The CDR3 sequence is CASPPTYRQGDTEAFF. The CDR3 DNA follows: TGTGCCAGCCCCCCCACCTATAGACAGGGCGATACTGAAGCTTTCTTT.

Ten or more counts support this clonotype. Here the CDR3 reads CASTRTGYDQPQHF. In DNA, the CDR3 is TGTGCCAGCACTAGAACAGGGTACGATCAGCCCCAGCATTTT. This chain connects TRBV12-3 or TRBV12-4 to TRBJ1-5; D perhaps matches TRBD1 (6 bases). V gave up 7 bases and J gave up 5 bases, with 15 bases separating them. This CDR3 has 14 amino acids.

This chain uses TRBV3-1 with TRBJ2-3, with 7 bases lining up with TRBD1. CDR3 size: 15 residues. Trimming took 3 bases from V and 0 from J; bases not matched to a gene: 3. Germline lookup yields CDR1 LGHDT and CDR2 YNNKEL (reference sequence). The CDR3 reads CASSHVDRSTDTQYF. The CDR3 DNA reads as TGTGCCAGCAGCCATGTGGACAGGAGCACAGATACGCAGTATTTT.

This clonotype was recorded many times. The CDR3 DNA follows: TGCGCCAGCAGCCAAGTCTTAGCGGCCTCCTACGAGCAGTACTTC. Amino acid sequence: CASSQVLAASYEQYF. The J gene is TRBJ2-7, the V gene TRBV4-1, with TRBD2 as a possible D gene (6 bases). The V gene's germline CDR1 is MGHRA and CDR2 YSYEKL. CDR3 length: 15 amino acids. V lost 1 base to trimming and J lost 0 bases, with 10 bases between them.

The chain combines TRBV9 with TRBJ2-3; possible D gene TRBD2, 7 bases. The V end lost 4 bases, the J end lost 0 bases, and 18 bases lay between the germline ends. The CDR3 contains 17 residues. Germline V gives CDR1 SGDLS, CDR2 YYNGEE. The CDR3 DNA sequence: TGTGCCAGCAGCCCCGAGGGGGGGGTTTCTAGCACAGATACGCAGTATTTT. As protein: CASSPEGGVSSTDTQYF.

This clonotype was seen a few times. The rearrangement joins TRBV7-9 to TRBJ1-4; 8 bases are a match to TRBD1. The germline V gene encodes CDR1 SEHNR and CDR2 FQNEAQ (reference sequence). This CDR3 contains 15 residues. V shed 4 bases and J 8 bases; nucleotides not matched to a gene: 9. The CDR3 DNA sequence: TGTGCCAGCAGCTCCGGACAGGGAGGGGGAGAAAAACTGTTTTTT. This translates into CASSSGQGGGEKLFF.

The chain employs TRBV6-6 and TRBJ2-5; D not certain. The V gene's germline CDR1 is MNHNY and CDR2 SVGAGI (reference sequence). The CDR3 has 13 amino acids. V lost 7 bases and J lost 2, with 11 bases in between. The CDR3 DNA sequence: TGTGCCAGCACCTCGGGTGTTCAAGAGACCCAGTACTTC. The encoded protein is CASTSGVQETQYF.

This chain joins TRBV2 and TRBJ2-7; D may be TRBD1 (5 bases). From germline, CDR1 is SNHLY and CDR2 FYNNEI. The CDR3 extends over 12 amino acids. Between the trimmed V and J ends, which lost 9 bases and 2 bases, there was a span of 11 bases. The CDR3 loop reads CASTTETYEQYF. The CDR3 DNA reads as TGTGCCAGTACGACAGAGACCTACGAGCAGTACTTC.

This clonotype appeared many times. This chain joins TRBV29-1 and TRBJ2-1; possibly TRBD1 for D (6 bases). Germline assignment: CDR1 SQVTM and CDR2 ANQGSEA. The CDR3 totals 10 residues. Trimming shortened V by 7 bases and J by 10 bases, and 11 bases separated the two germline ends. CDR3 amino acids: CSGTAYEQFF. DNA for the CDR3: TGCAGCGGGACAGCTTACGAGCAGTTCTTC.

This clonotype has a count of ten or more. V gene TRBV19 combines with J gene TRBJ2-3, with TRBD2 matching over 7 bases. The ends lost 3 bases at V and 4 bases at J; junction bases unmatched: 4. CDR1 is LNHDA and CDR2 is SQIVND in the germline V gene (reference sequence). The CDR3 has 14 amino acids. The CDR3 loop reads CASSMAGVPDTQYF. CDR3 DNA sequence: TGTGCCAGTAGTATGGCGGGGGTCCCAGATACGCAGTATTTT.